This TCR beta chain stems from a study of shared clonotypes between healthy human individuals. CDR1 SGHNT and CDR2 YYREEE come from the germline V gene (reference sequence). Trimming pared 4 bases from V and 4 bases from J, leaving 14 bases between. The CDR3 spans 14 residues. Authors' processing steps: ImmunoSEQ sequences covered only the junction and lacked quality scores; filtering therefore differed. Clones were sequenced by immunoSEQ multiplex PCR, and TCRdb holds only the in-frame ones, with some missing. V and J calls and clone size are as listed in that table; D and trimming were resolved from the DNA. The sample lists nearly 1,000,000 clones; 70% to 85% were seen once.

Sequenced: memory CD4+ T cells sorted from blood. This sample's subset: CD45RA-negative fraction. The sequence came from a man aged 18 to 29 in good health. V is TRBV5-4 and J is TRBJ1-1, with D possibly matching TRBD1 (6 bases). CDR3 in DNA: TGTGCCAGCAGCCACAGGGACTTACCCACTGAAGCTTTCTTT. This translates into CASSHRDLPTEAFF. The full variable domain, with the rest looked up from reference TRBV5-4 and TRBJ1-1, is ETGVTQSPTHLIKTRGQQVTLRCSSQSGHNTVSWYQQALGQGPQFIFQYYREEENGRGNFPPRFSGLQFPNYSSELNVNALELDDSALYLCASSHRDLPTEAFFGQGTRLTVV.